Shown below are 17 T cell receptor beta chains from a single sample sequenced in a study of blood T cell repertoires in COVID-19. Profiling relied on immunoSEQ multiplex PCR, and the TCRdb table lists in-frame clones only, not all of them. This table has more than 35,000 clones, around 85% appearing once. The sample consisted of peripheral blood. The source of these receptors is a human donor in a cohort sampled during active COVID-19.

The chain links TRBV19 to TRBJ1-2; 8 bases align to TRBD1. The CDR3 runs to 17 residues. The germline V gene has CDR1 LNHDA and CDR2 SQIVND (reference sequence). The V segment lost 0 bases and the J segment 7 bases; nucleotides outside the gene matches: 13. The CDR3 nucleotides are TGTGCCAGTAGTATAGATAGGACAGGACAGGGCTACGGTGGCTACACCTTC. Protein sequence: CASSIDRTGQGYGGYTF. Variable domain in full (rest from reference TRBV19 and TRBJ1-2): DGGITQSPKYLFRKEGQNVTLSCEQNLNHDAMYWYRQDPGQGLRLIYYSQIVNDFQKGDIAEGYSVSREKKESFPLTVTSAQKNPTAFYLCASSIDRTGQGYGGYTFGSGTRLTVV.

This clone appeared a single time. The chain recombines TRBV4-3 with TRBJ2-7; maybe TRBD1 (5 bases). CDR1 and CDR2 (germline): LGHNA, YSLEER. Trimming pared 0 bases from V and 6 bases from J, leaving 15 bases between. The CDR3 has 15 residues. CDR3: CASSQDTIGDSEQYF. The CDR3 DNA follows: TGCGCCAGCAGCCAAGACACCATAGGGGATAGCGAGCAGTACTTC.

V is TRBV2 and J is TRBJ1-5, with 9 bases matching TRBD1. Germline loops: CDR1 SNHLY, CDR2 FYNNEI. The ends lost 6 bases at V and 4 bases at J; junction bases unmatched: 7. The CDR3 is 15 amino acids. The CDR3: CASSSGTGRNQPQHF. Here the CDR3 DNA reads TGTGCCAGCAGCTCCGGGACAGGGAGGAATCAGCCCCAGCATTTT. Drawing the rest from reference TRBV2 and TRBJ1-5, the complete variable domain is EPEVTQTPSHQVTQMGQEVILRCVPISNHLYFYWYRQILGQKVEFLVSFYNNEISEKSEIFDDQFSVERPDGSNFTLKIRSTKLEDSAMYFCASSSGTGRNQPQHFGDGTRLSIL.

CDR3 DNA sequence: TGCGCCAGCAGCTTTGCTACAGGGAATAAGGAGACCCAGTACTTC. It specifies CASSFATGNKETQYF. This chain links TRBV5-1 with TRBJ2-5, with a weak D call TRBD1 (6 bases). The CDR3 runs to 15 residues. Germline loops: CDR1 SGHRS, CDR2 YFSETQ. Trimming removed 2 bases at V and 5 bases at J, with 16 bases between.

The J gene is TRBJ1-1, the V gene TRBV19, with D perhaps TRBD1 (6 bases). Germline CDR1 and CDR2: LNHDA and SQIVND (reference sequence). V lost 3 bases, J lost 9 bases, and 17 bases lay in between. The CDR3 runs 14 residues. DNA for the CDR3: TGTGCCAGTAGTATTAATGGGGGCCAAACTAAAGCTTTCTTT. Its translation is CASSINGGQTKAFF.

CDR3 in amino acids: CASSDFRGIGGYTF. CDR3 coding DNA: TGTGCCAGTAGTGATTTCAGGGGGATCGGCGGCTACACCTTC. This rearrangement joins TRBV19 to TRBJ1-2; 7 nucleotides line up with TRBD1. The germline CDR1 and CDR2 sequences are LNHDA and SQIVND (reference sequence). The CDR3 contains 14 residues. Losses at the gene ends were 5 bases for V and 8 bases for J; bases not matched to a gene: 11.

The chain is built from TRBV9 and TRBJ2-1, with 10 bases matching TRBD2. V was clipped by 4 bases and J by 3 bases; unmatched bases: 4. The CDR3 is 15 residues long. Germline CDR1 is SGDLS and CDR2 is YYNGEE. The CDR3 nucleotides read TGTGCCAGCAGCATTAGCGGGGGGTACTACAATGAGCAGTTCTTC. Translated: CASSISGGYYNEQFF.

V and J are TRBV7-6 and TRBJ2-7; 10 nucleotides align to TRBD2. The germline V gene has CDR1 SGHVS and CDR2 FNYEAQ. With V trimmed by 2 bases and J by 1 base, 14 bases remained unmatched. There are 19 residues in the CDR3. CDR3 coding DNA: TGTGCCAGCAGCTTACAAGTCCGGCTAGCGGGAGTACCGTCCTACGAGCAGTACTTC. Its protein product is CASSLQVRLAGVPSYEQYF.

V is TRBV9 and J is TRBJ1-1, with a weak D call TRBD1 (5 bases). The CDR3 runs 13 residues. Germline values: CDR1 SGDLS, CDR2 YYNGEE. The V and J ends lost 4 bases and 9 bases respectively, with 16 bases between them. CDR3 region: CASSTNTEGKAFF. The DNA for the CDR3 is TGTGCCAGCAGCACTAACACGGAGGGGAAAGCTTTCTTT.

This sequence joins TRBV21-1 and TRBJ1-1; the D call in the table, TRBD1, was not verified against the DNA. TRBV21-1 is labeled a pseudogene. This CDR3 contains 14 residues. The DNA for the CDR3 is TGTGCCAGCAACACAGGGGAGGAGAACACTGAAGCTTTCTTT. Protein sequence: CASNTGEENTEAFF.

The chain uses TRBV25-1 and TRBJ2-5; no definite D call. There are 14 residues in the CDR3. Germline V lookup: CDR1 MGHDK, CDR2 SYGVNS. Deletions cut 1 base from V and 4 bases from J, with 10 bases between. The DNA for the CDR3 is TGTGCCAGCAGTGAATTTTGGGCGACAGAGACCCAGTACTTC. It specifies CASSEFWATETQYF.

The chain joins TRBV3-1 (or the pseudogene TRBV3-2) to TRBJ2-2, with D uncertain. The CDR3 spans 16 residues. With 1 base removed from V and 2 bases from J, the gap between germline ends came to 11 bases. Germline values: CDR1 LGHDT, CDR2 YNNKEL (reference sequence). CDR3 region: CASSQGAFPNTGELFF. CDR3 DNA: TGTGCCAGCAGCCAAGGGGCATTCCCCAACACCGGGGAGCTGTTTTTT.

The DNA for the CDR3 is TGTGCCAGCAGTCCGGGAACGGCCAGGCCTTATGGCTACACCTTC. The encoded protein is CASSPGTARPYGYTF. The rearrangement links TRBV2 to TRBJ1-2; D is uncertain. Trimming took 5 bases from V and 5 from J, leaving 18 bases between them. This CDR3 comprises 15 residues. Germline CDR1 is SNHLY and CDR2 is FYNNEI.

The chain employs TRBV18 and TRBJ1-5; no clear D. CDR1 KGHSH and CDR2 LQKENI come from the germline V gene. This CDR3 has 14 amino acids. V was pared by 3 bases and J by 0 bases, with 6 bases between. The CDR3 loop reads CASSPEYSNQPQHF. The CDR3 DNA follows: TGTGCCAGCTCACCGGAGTATAGCAATCAGCCCCAGCATTTT.

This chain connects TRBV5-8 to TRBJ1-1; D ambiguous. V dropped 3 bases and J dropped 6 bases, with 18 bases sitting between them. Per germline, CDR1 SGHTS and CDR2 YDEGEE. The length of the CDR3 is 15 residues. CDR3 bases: TGTGCCAGCAGCTCTCTGTGGGCCCCCCGACCTGAAGCTTTCTTT. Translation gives CASSSLWAPRPEAFF.

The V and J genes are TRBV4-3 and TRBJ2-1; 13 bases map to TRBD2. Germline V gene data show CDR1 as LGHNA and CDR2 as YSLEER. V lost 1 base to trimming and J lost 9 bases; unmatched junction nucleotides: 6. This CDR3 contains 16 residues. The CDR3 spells CASSQGTSGRDSEQFF. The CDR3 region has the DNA TGCGCCAGCAGCCAAGGGACTAGCGGGAGAGATAGTGAGCAGTTCTTC.

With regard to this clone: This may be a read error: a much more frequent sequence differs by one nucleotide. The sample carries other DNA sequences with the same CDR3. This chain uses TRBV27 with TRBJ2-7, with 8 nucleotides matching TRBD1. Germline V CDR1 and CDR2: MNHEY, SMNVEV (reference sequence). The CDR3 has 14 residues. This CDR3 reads CVTGGQESSYEQYF. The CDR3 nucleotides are TGTGTAACAGGGGGACAGGAAAGCTCCTACGAGCAGTACTTT.